The 32 T cell receptor beta chains in this list originate from one sample, sequenced in a study of regulatory T cells in long-lasting Graves disease. Time point of the sample: persistent/refractory GD, antithyroid drugs over 5 years with positive TRAb. PBMC-derived RNA was used for the TCR library. Construction of TCR beta libraries relied on iRepertoire HTBI primers and on Arm-PCR targeting CDR3 regions. MiXCR, run by TCRdb on the multiplex PCR reads, gives a single entry per CDR3 protein. The profile covers 450,000 or so distinct CDR3 sequences, with around 21% appearing a single time and 6.5% to 10% taken by the ten largest. The specimen was peripheral blood mononuclear cells (PBMCs), collected when the disease was refractory, from a patient treated with antithyroid drugs. These TCRs come from a female donor with Graves disease.

This clonotype has a single count. One end of the junction fails to match germline, which may point to a read error. The V gene is TRBV18, the J gene TRBJ2-1, with 8 bases fitting TRBD2. This CDR3 contains 14 residues. Germline assignment: CDR1 KGHSH and CDR2 LQKENI. This chain's CDR3 is CGSSPREGGNEQFF. CDR3 sequence (DNA): TGTGGCAGCTCACCCCGGGAGGGTGGCAATGAGCAGTTCTTC.

In its sample, this clonotype was seen a few times. The CDR3 DNA sequence: TGCAGCGTTGATGGGACAGGGGACATCGAGCAGTACTTC. It codes for CSVDGTGDIEQYF. The chain recombines TRBV29-1 with TRBJ2-7; 10 nucleotides match TRBD1. Germline CDR1 reads SQVTM; CDR2 reads ANQGSEA. The CDR3 is 13 residues long. Trimming at V came to 3 bases and at J to 6 bases, leaving 5 bases not matched to a gene.

Worth noting for this clonotype: A junction boundary mismatches the germline segment, possibly from a read error. The gene calls are TRBV4-3 and TRBJ2-6, with D possibly being TRBD1 (5 bases). The CDR3 has 15 amino acids. CDR1 LGHNA and CDR2 YSLEER come from the germline V gene. The CDR3 bases are TGCGCCAGCAGCCACGGGCCCTCTGGGGCCAACGCCCTGACTTTC. This encodes CASSHGPSGANALTF.

The J gene is TRBJ2-7, the V gene TRBV10-2; D perhaps matches TRBD1 (5 bases). The CDR3 extends over 16 amino acids. V dropped 10 bases and J dropped 2 bases, with 24 bases sitting between them. Germline V CDR1 and CDR2: WSHSY, SAAADI. In DNA, the CDR3 is TGCGCCATCTCTGATTCGGACAAAGCGCTCCCCTACGAGCAGTACTTC. Residues: CAISDSDKALPYEQYF.

This clonotype was detected ten times or more. This chain joins TRBV18 and TRBJ1-6; 7 nucleotides match TRBD1. The CDR3 covers 14 residues. V lost 6 bases, J lost 10 bases, and 9 bases stayed unmatched. The germline CDR1 and CDR2 sequences are KGHSH and LQKENI. The CDR3 spells CASSGEGANSPLHF. CDR3 in DNA: TGTGCCAGCTCCGGGGAGGGGGCGAACTCACCCCTCCACTTT.

The chain recombines TRBV6-2 or TRBV6-3 with TRBJ1-6; 9 bases align to TRBD1. Per germline, CDR1 MNHEY and CDR2 SVGEGT. Trimming at V came to 4 bases and at J to 9 bases, leaving 7 bases not matched to a gene. The CDR3 consists of 15 residues. The CDR3 protein is CASSSDRGDSSPLHF. Here the CDR3 DNA reads TGTGCCAGCAGTTCCGACAGGGGGGACAGTTCACCCCTCCACTTT.

This clonotype has ten or more counts. The V and J genes are TRBV27 and TRBJ1-4; 8 positions agree with TRBD1. This CDR3 contains 15 residues. Germline loops: CDR1 MNHEY, CDR2 SMNVEV (reference sequence). Trimming removed 5 bases from V and 7 bases from J; junction bases left unmatched: 9. CDR3 DNA sequence: TGTGCCAGCAGTCCCCAGGGGGCGCGAGGTGAAAAACTGTTTTTT. As protein: CASSPQGARGEKLFF.

The J gene is TRBJ2-7, the V gene TRBV5-1, with TRBD2 matching 9 bases. This CDR3 region has 15 residues. Looked up from germline, CDR1 is SGHRS and CDR2 is YFSETQ. J was trimmed by 0 bases and V by 2 bases; bases with no gene match: 3. The CDR3 nucleotides are TGCGCCAGCAGCTTTCTAGCGGGACCCTCCTACGAGCAGTACTTC. The encoded protein is CASSFLAGPSYEQYF. Variable domain in full (rest from reference TRBV5-1 and TRBJ2-7): KAGVTQTPRYLIKTRGQQVTLSCSPISGHRSVSWYQQTPGQGLQFLFEYFSETQRNKGNFPGRFSGRQFSNSRSEMNVSTLELGDSALYLCASSFLAGPSYEQYFGPGTRLTVT.

The chain joins TRBV29-1 to TRBJ1-2; D is uncertain. The CDR3 is 15 amino acids. The germline V gene encodes CDR1 SQVTM and CDR2 ANQGSEA. V lost 0 bases and J lost 4, with 15 bases in between. The CDR3 DNA reads TGCAGCGTTGAAGATCTGTTCAGCGACCTCTATGGCTACACCTTC. It encodes CSVEDLFSDLYGYTF.

There are a few counts of this clonotype. A read error is possible here, since a much larger clone lies one base away. The chain has TRBV12-3 or TRBV12-4 and TRBJ1-2; 11 positions agree with TRBD1. CDR3 length: 18 amino acids. The V and J ends lost 3 bases and 4 bases, in that order; junction bases with no gene match: 13. The CDR3 spells CASSLGGGQGELSYGYTF. The CDR3 nucleotides read TGTGCCAGCAGTTTGGGGGGGGGACAGGGGGAACTAAGCTATGGCTACACCTTC.

As regards this clonotype: The junction does not match germline at one end; this may be a read error. The chain uses TRBV10-3 and TRBJ1-5; no reliable D call. In germline, CDR1 is ENHRY, CDR2 SYGVKD. This CDR3 has 15 amino acids. CDR3 loop: CATSESRTLNQPQHF. The DNA for the CDR3 is TGTGCCACCAGTGAGAGTCGAACTCTAAATCAGCCCCAGCATTTT.

The chain is built from TRBV5-1 and TRBJ1-2, with 7 nucleotides matching TRBD1. The V and J ends lost 0 bases and 1 base, in that order; junction bases with no gene match: 6. From germline, CDR1 is SGHRS and CDR2 YFSETQ. The CDR3 has 16 amino acids. CDR3 DNA: TGCGCCAGCAGCTTGGCCAGGACAGGCTTTAACTATGGCTACACCTTC. Protein sequence: CASSLARTGFNYGYTF.

J is TRBJ2-7 and V is TRBV25-1; D not certain. The germline CDR1 and CDR2 sequences are MGHDK and SYGVNS. Deletions cut 8 bases from V and 1 base from J, with 12 bases between. This CDR3 is built from 13 residues. CDR3 region: CASHHPLSYEQYF. The CDR3 DNA reads as TGTGCCAGCCACCACCCCCTGTCCTACGAGCAGTACTTC.

This clonotype was seen repeatedly, ten times or more. This chain joins TRBV7-9 and TRBJ2-7; perhaps D is TRBD1 or TRBD2 (5 bases each). The CDR3 spans 16 residues. V was clipped by 1 base and J by 0 bases, with 13 bases between them. Germline CDR1 and CDR2: SEHNR and FQNEAQ (reference sequence). The CDR3 is CASSLERDALSYEQYF. The CDR3 coding sequence is TGTGCCAGCAGCTTAGAACGGGACGCACTCTCCTACGAGCAGTACTTC. The full variable domain, with the rest looked up from reference TRBV7-9 and TRBJ2-7, is DTGVSQNPRHKITKRGQNVTFRCDPISEHNRLYWYRQTLGQGPEFLTYFQNEAQLEKSRLLSDRFSAERPKGSFSTLEIQRTEQGDSAMYLCASSLERDALSYEQYFGPGTRLTVT.

This clonotype was seen ten or more times. The J gene is TRBJ1-5, the V gene TRBV28; no reliable D call. Looked up from germline, CDR1 is MDHEN and CDR2 is SYDVKM. This CDR3 comprises 11 residues. The germline V and J ends were trimmed by 5 bases and 6 bases, with 5 bases remaining between them. Written as DNA, the CDR3 is TGTGCCAGCAGTCGAAGTCAGCCCCAGCATTTT. Translated: CASSRSQPQHF.

This clonotype was recorded a few times. V usage is TRBV30 and J usage is TRBJ1-6; no firm D call. This CDR3 is 12 amino acids long. Germline CDR1 reads GTSNPN; CDR2 reads SVGIG (reference sequence). V was cut by 6 bases and J by 9 bases, with 12 bases left in between. CDR3 amino acids: CACHPGGSPLHF. For the CDR3, the DNA is TGTGCCTGCCACCCCGGTGGTTCACCCCTCCACTTT.

The chain uses TRBV5-1 and TRBJ1-1, with D hard to call. The germline V and J ends were trimmed by 0 bases and 8 bases, with 17 bases remaining between them. Per the germline V gene, CDR1 is SGHRS and CDR2 is YFSETQ. The CDR3 sequence is 15 residues long. The CDR3 DNA reads as TGCGCCAGCAGCTTGGAACAAAGGTCCCGTCACGAAGCTTTCTTT. The encoded protein is CASSLEQRSRHEAFF.

CDR3 protein: CASSRTAASYEQYF. Written as DNA, the CDR3 is TGTGCCAGTAGTCGGACAGCGGCAAGTTACGAGCAGTACTTC. The chain recombines TRBV19 with TRBJ2-7; the D gene is possibly TRBD1 (6 bases). Germline CDR1 is LNHDA and CDR2 is SQIVND (reference sequence). The CDR3 extends over 14 amino acids. The V and J ends lost 5 bases and 4 bases respectively, with 15 bases between them. The entire variable domain, with the rest obtained from reference TRBV19 and TRBJ2-7, is as follows: DGGITQSPKYLFRKEGQNVTLSCEQNLNHDAMYWYRQDPGQGLRLIYYSQIVNDFQKGDIAEGYSVSREKKESFPLTVTSAQKNPTAFYLCASSRTAASYEQYFGPGTRLTVT.

This clonotype showed up just a few times. The rearrangement uses TRBV20-1 and TRBJ1-2, with 7 bases matching TRBD1. Germline values: CDR1 DFQATT, CDR2 SNEGSKA (reference sequence). Losses at the gene ends were 6 bases for V and 8 bases for J; bases not matched to a gene: 9. The CDR3 is made up of 12 amino acids. The CDR3: CSAPQGGWGYTF. CDR3 nucleotides: TGCAGTGCGCCCCAGGGGGGTTGGGGCTACACCTTC.

In this sample, this clonotype turned up a few times. The CDR3 spells CASSLEGLSYGYTF. In DNA, the CDR3 is TGTGCCAGCAGCTTGGAGGGGCTTAGCTATGGCTACACCTTC. The chain uses TRBV5-6 and TRBJ1-2; tentatively, D is TRBD1 (5 bases). Germline values: CDR1 SGHDT, CDR2 YYEEEE. This CDR3 has 14 residues. V gave up 0 bases and J gave up 4 bases, with 10 bases separating them.

CDR3 sequence (DNA): TGCGCCACCCAGATAGGAGAGACCCAGTACTTC. This encodes CATQIGETQYF. The chain uses TRBV10-2 and TRBJ2-5; D is ambiguous. CDR3 length: 11 residues. The germline V gene has CDR1 WSHSY and CDR2 SAAADI. V was cut by 10 bases and J by 4 bases, with 10 bases left in between.

CDR3 sequence: CASSRISHRGRFSGDTQYF. The CDR3 DNA reads as TGTGCCAGCAGCCGGATTTCCCACAGGGGGCGCTTTTCGGGAGATACGCAGTATTTT. The chain employs TRBV27 and TRBJ2-3, with TRBD1 matching over 9 bases. Germline V CDR1 and CDR2: MNHEY, SMNVEV (reference sequence). The length of the CDR3 is 19 residues. After removal of 6 bases from V and 5 bases from J, the junction contained 21 bases not matched to a gene.

This clonotype has ten or more counts. The chain joins TRBV18 to TRBJ2-7, with TRBD2 identical over 7 bases. V trimming: 3 bases; J trimming: 5 bases; junction bases outside the gene matches: 7. CDR3 size: 14 residues. Germline V gene sequence: CDR1 KGHSH, CDR2 LQKENI. CDR3 sequence (DNA): TGTGCCAGCTCACCTCTGAGCGGGAACCACGAGCAGTACTTC. The encoded protein is CASSPLSGNHEQYF.

The V call is TRBV6-5, the J call TRBJ2-3; the D gene is possibly TRBD2 (5 bases). The CDR3 runs 13 residues. Trimming removed 4 bases from V and 3 bases from J, with 8 bases in between. CDR1 and CDR2 from the germline V gene are MNHEY and SVGAGI. The CDR3 is CASSLTTTDTQYF. CDR3 DNA sequence: TGTGCCAGCAGTTTGACTACAACAGATACGCAGTATTTT.

There are many counts of this clonotype. The chain uses TRBV5-5 and TRBJ2-5, with D perhaps assigned TRBD1 or TRBD2 (5 bases each). Per the germline V gene, CDR1 is SGHKS and CDR2 is YYEKEE (reference sequence). The CDR3 is 13 amino acids. V dropped 4 bases and J dropped 1 base, with 8 bases sitting between them. This CDR3 reads CASSAGTQETQYF. CDR3 DNA sequence: TGTGCCAGCAGCGCCGGGACCCAAGAGACCCAGTACTTC.

CDR3 region: CATSDSASYNEQFF. The CDR3 region has the DNA TGTGCCACCTCCGACAGCGCCTCCTACAATGAGCAGTTCTTC. The chain links TRBV6-1 to TRBJ2-1; maybe TRBD1 (5 bases). V lost 10 bases to trimming and J lost 0 bases, with 13 bases between them. Germline V lookup: CDR1 MNHNS, CDR2 SASEGT. CDR3 length: 14 residues.

This clonotype came up many times. The chain combines TRBV27 with TRBJ1-4; tentative D call: TRBD1 (5 bases). Per germline, CDR1 MNHEY and CDR2 SMNVEV (reference sequence). CDR3 length: 15 residues. Trimming cost V 4 bases and J 0 bases, with 9 bases left between them. The CDR3 sequence: CASSWSTATNEKLFF. The CDR3 DNA reads TGTGCCAGCAGTTGGTCGACAGCAACTAATGAAAAACTGTTTTTT.

This clonotype was detected ten times or more. The chain uses TRBV29-1 and TRBJ1-1, with D perhaps matching TRBD1 (6 bases). V was trimmed by 3 bases and J by 2 bases, leaving 13 bases between them. CDR3 length: 14 residues. CDR1 and CDR2 (germline): SQVTM, ANQGSEA. The CDR3 sequence: CSVEVGGGNTEAFF. CDR3 DNA sequence: TGCAGCGTTGAGGTGGGGGGGGGCAACACTGAAGCTTTCTTT.

This clonotype was observed a few times. One end of the junction does not line up with germline, which may come from a read error. The V and J genes are TRBV7-9 and TRBJ2-1; 7 bases agree with TRBD2. The CDR3 loop spans 13 amino acids. Germline V lookup: CDR1 SEHNR, CDR2 FQNEAQ (reference sequence). CDR3 region: CACREGHLHEQFF. The CDR3, as DNA: TGTGCCTGCAGGGAGGGCCATCTTCATGAGCAGTTCTTC.

Remarks on this clonotype: Here the CDR3 omits its conserved ending phenylalanine or tryptophan, so a read error is the likely source. The genes are TRBV10-3 and TRBJ2-5; D is unclear. The CDR3 sequence is 14 residues long. CDR1 ENHRY and CDR2 SYGVKD come from the germline V gene. V lost 0 bases to trimming and J lost 3 bases, with 8 bases between them. CDR3 in DNA: TGTGCCATCAGTGAGTCCGCTGGAAAAGAGACCCAGTACCTC. Translated, it gives CAISESAGKETQYL.

This clonotype was observed a handful of times. This chain joins TRBV4-3 and TRBJ2-7, with 10 bases fitting TRBD2. The CDR3 is 16 amino acids. Germline CDR1 is LGHNA and CDR2 is YSLEER. V shed 1 base, J shed 3 bases, and the junction held 6 bases outside the gene matches. This CDR3 is CASSQGASGSFYEQYF. The CDR3 nucleotides read TGCGCCAGCAGCCAAGGGGCTAGCGGGAGCTTCTACGAGCAGTACTTC.

The chain uses TRBV4-2 and TRBJ2-2, with 8 bases that match TRBD1. V was clipped by 3 bases and J by 4 bases; unmatched bases: 10. The CDR3 runs to 17 residues. CDR1 is LGHNA, CDR2 YNFKEQ, per germline. The CDR3 DNA follows: TGTGCCAGCAGCCATCCCGCGGACAGGGAGAGCACCGGGGAGCTGTTTTTT. It encodes CASSHPADRESTGELFF.